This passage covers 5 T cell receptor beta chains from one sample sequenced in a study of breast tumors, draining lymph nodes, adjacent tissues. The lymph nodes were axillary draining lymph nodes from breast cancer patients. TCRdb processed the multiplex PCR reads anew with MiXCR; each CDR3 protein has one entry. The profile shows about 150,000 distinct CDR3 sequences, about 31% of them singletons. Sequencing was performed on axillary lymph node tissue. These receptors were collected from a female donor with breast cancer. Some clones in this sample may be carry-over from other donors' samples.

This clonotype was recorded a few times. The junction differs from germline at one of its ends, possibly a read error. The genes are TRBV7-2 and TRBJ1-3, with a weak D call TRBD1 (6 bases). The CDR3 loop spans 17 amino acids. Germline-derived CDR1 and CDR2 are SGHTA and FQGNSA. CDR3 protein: CASSLTGPGAFGNPIYF. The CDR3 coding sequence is TGTGCCAGCAGCTTAACGGGACCGGGGGCATTTGGAAACCCCATATATTTT.

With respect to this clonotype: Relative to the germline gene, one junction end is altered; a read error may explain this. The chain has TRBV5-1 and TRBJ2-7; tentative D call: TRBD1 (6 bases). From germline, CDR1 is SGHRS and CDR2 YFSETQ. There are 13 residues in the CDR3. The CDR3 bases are TGCGCCAGCAGCCGGGGACAAGGCTACGAGCAGCACTTC. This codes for CASSRGQGYEQHF. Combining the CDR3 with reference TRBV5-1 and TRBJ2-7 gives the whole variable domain KAGVTQTPRYLIKTRGQQVTLSCSPISGHRSVSWYQQTPGQGLQFLFEYFSETQRNKGNFPGRFSGRQFSNSRSEMNVSTLELGDSALYLCASSRGQGYEQHFGPGTRLTVT.

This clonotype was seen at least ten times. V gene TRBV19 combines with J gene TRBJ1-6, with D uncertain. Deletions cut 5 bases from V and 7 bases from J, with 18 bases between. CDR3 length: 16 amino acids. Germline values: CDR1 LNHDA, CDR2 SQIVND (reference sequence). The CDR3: CASSASDNSFNSPLHF. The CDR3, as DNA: TGTGCCAGTAGTGCCTCCGACAACTCCTTCAATTCACCCCTCCACTTT.

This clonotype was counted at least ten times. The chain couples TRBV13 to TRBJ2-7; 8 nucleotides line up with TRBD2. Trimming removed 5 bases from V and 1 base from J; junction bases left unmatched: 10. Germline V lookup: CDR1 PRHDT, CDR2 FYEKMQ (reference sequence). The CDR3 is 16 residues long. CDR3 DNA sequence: TGTGCCAGCAGCAGTCTAGGAGCGGGGGAATCCTACGAGCAGTACGTC. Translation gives CASSSLGAGESYEQYV.

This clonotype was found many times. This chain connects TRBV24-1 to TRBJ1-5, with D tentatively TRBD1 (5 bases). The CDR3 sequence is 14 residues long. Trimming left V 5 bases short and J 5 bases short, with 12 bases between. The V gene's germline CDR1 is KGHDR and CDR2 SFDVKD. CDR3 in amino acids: CATSVTGPDQPQHF. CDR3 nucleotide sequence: TGTGCCACCAGTGTAACGGGGCCGGATCAGCCCCAGCATTTT.